The 6 T cell receptor beta chains given below trace back to one sample, sequenced in a study of Ad26.COV2.S vaccination and SARS-CoV-2 variants. Treatment: 15 to 20 received Ad26.COV2.S at low or high dose, single or two shots; about 5 received placebo; per-sample allocation not given. Sampling occurred on day 63 after the first vaccine or placebo injection. The data were produced by immunoSEQ multiplex PCR, yet TCRdb's version contains in-frame clones alone and is incomplete. The sample lists hundreds of thousands of clones, about 89% seen once, with approximately 1.5% in the top ten. The sample was peripheral blood, taken in a trial of Ad26.COV2.S vaccine versus placebo. The receptors shown here come from a person aged 18-65 years who received the Ad26.COV2.S COVID-19 vaccine or a placebo.

The CDR3 loop reads CASKLGLGNQETQYF. The CDR3 DNA is TGTGCCAGTAAGCTGGGACTAGGGAACCAAGAGACCCAGTACTTC. This rearrangement joins TRBV19 to TRBJ2-5; 8 bases are shared with TRBD2. In germline, CDR1 is LNHDA, CDR2 SQIVND (reference sequence). V lost 7 bases and J lost 0; bases outside the gene matches: 7. This CDR3 region has 15 residues.

The sample holds a few counts of this clone. This chain connects TRBV27 to TRBJ1-5; no clear D. The CDR3 totals 13 residues. Trimming pared 2 bases from V and 4 bases from J, leaving 6 bases between. Germline V gives CDR1 MNHEY, CDR2 SMNVEV (reference sequence). The CDR3 DNA is TGTGCCAGCAGTTTAGGGCTAAATCAGCCCCAGCATTTT. Protein sequence: CASSLGLNQPQHF.

CDR3 nucleotides: TGTGCCAGCAGCTTGGGTAGGGACCTCACAGATACGCAGTATTTT. It codes for CASSLGRDLTDTQYF. The V gene is TRBV5-6, the J gene TRBJ2-3; D could derive from TRBD1 or TRBD2 (5 bases each). This CDR3 is built from 15 residues. The V gene's germline CDR1 is SGHDT and CDR2 YYEEEE. The V gene lost 0 bases and the J gene lost 2 bases, with 10 bases spanning the gap. The complete variable domain, with remaining parts taken from reference TRBV5-6 and TRBJ2-3, reads DAGVTQSPTHLIKTRGQQVTLRCSPKSGHDTVSWYQQALGQGPQFIFQYYEEEERQRGNFPDRFSGHQFPNYSSELNVNALLLGDSALYLCASSLGRDLTDTQYFGPGTRLTVL.

CDR3 DNA sequence: TGTGCCAGCAGCTTGGGGCCCTATGGCTACACCTTC. As protein: CASSLGPYGYTF. The chain joins TRBV5-4 to TRBJ1-2; D gene ambiguous. V lost 0 bases, J lost 4 bases, and 4 bases lay in between. CDR1 and CDR2 from the germline V gene are SGHNT and YYREEE (reference sequence). CDR3 length: 12 residues.

As regards this clone: The same CDR3 can be traced to other DNA sequences in this sample. The chain is built from TRBV7-2 and TRBJ2-3, with unresolved D. Trimming took 3 bases from V and 2 from J, leaving 3 bases between them. The length of the CDR3 is 12 residues. Germline-derived CDR1 and CDR2 are SGHTA and FQGNSA. The CDR3 DNA reads TGTGCCAGCAGCTTTTACACAGATACGCAGTATTTT. It specifies CASSFYTDTQYF.

The gene calls are TRBV6-5 and TRBJ2-6, with D unclear. The CDR3 totals 15 residues. Germline CDR1 is MNHEY and CDR2 is SVGAGI. V lost 0 bases, J lost 0 bases, and 3 bases lay in between. Here the CDR3 reads CASSYSTSGANVLTF. The CDR3 DNA is TGTGCCAGCAGTTACTCGACCTCTGGGGCCAACGTCCTGACTTTC.